A selection of T cell receptor beta chains follows, all from one sample in a study of cytomegalovirus exposure and HLA in healthy donors. Clones were sequenced by immunoSEQ multiplex PCR, and TCRdb holds only the in-frame ones, with some missing. Among more than 100,000 clones listed, 79% were seen once. Sequencing was done on a sample of PBMCs. The origin of the receptors is a man aged 45-60 years in good health and CMV-seropositive. CDR3s leave out the opening cysteine and the closing phenylalanine or tryptophan. The order of the fields is J gene, V gene, D gene, clone size, CDR3 protein. D genes are given only for firm matches. Rows give clone size only sometimes, using once, few, many, or a class for an expanded clone.

>TRBJ2-4|TRBV7-9|-|-
ASSLGRILAKNIQY
>TRBJ2-7|TRBV30|TRBD2|-
AFSSIGTTVEQY
>TRBJ2-2|TRBV9|-|-
ASSVALASGELF
>TRBJ2-3|TRBV28|TRBD2|-
ASSAPGLAAPTDTQY
>TRBJ2-7|TRBV5-1|TRBD2|-
ATRAGTSGSYEQY
>TRBJ1-5|TRBV27|TRBD1|few
ASPMGGTGGNQPQH
>TRBJ2-1|TRBV5-1|TRBD2|-
ASSLDAGVLNEQF
>TRBJ2-3|TRBV28|TRBD2|-
ASSTHGTSGSPTDTQY
>TRBJ2-1|TRBV15|TRBD2|-
ATSRNDGLAASVEQF
>TRBJ1-1|TRBV7-6|-|-
ASSGGGTEAF
>TRBJ1-1|TRBV9|-|-
ASSVAGAGDMNTEAF
>-|TRBV7-9|TRBD2|-
ASSSGRASGFYEQY
>TRBJ2-5|TRBV7-8|TRBD1|-
ASSLPGGWETQY
>TRBJ1-2|TRBV13|TRBD1|-
ASSSSGGRHGYT
>TRBJ2-7|TRBV7-9|-|-
SSSSPGGGAYEQY
>TRBJ1-5|TRBV6-1|TRBD1|-
ASNKDRGGNQPQH
>TRBJ2-1|TRBV7-3|TRBD2|-
ASSSKGLAGGQGEQF
>TRBJ2-5|TRBV5-4|-|-
ASSLRDWGQETQY
>TRBJ1-1|TRBV5-1|TRBD1|-
ASSVSQGGDTEAF
>TRBJ1-2|TRBV30|-|-
AWSLGVYGYT
>TRBJ2-5|TRBV2|TRBD2|once
AQANGGTGQETQY
>TRBJ2-7|TRBV27|-|-
ASSLSSEGGYEQY
>TRBJ2-7|TRBV7-9|TRBD2|-
ASSVLAGGSVWY
>TRBJ1-1|TRBV6-5|-|few
ASSPGSNTEAF
>TRBJ2-3|TRBV21-1|-|-
ASSAPGGEDTQY
>TRBJ2-1|TRBV4-3|-|-
ASSQDPRGLHNEQF
>TRBJ2-3|TRBV30|TRBD2|once
ASPDLTSGRTDTQY
>TRBJ1-3|TRBV6-6|TRBD1|-
ASVVDGTGWNTIY
>TRBJ2-5|TRBV28|-|few
ASSLGTGTVETQY
>TRBJ2-2|TRBV9|-|-
ASSVVGRGGTGELF
>TRBJ2-5|TRBV5-6|TRBD2|few
ASSPGGGQETQY
>TRBJ2-7|TRBV6-5|-|-
ASSYGQGSADEQY
>TRBJ1-4|TRBV28|-|few
ASRTTQREKLF
>TRBJ2-7|TRBV18|TRBD2|-
ASSPAPGGGQY
>TRBJ2-7|TRBV7-2|TRBD2|-
ASSFQRDSYEQY
>TRBJ2-3|TRBV7-2|-|-
ASSSGSRGSDTQY
>TRBJ2-7|TRBV6-1|-|-
ASSRRSEEQY
>TRBJ2-7|TRBV10-1|TRBD2|-
ASSVGSSGASYEQY
>TRBJ2-5|TRBV6-1|-|-
ASSPRAWRETQY
>TRBJ1-2|TRBV19|-|-
ASSIFDSSLYGYT
>TRBJ1-1|TRBV28|-|-
ASTKTGGTTEAF
>TRBJ2-7|TRBV5-4|-|-
ASSGTGLRV
>TRBJ2-7|TRBV5-4|TRBD1|-
ASSGGTGRAVGYEQY
>TRBJ2-1|TRBV5-1|TRBD2|-
ASSQGLAGANEQF
>TRBJ2-7|TRBV5-1|TRBD2|-
ASSLGTSGSHEQY
>TRBJ1-4|TRBV6-6|-|-
ASKGENDEKLF
>TRBJ2-3|TRBV9|TRBD2|-
ASSSLTSAVIGDTQY
>TRBJ2-7|TRBV2|TRBD2|-
ASRRTSVVYEQY
>TRBJ2-7|TRBV28|TRBD1|few
ASSALDRVYEQY
>TRBJ2-5|TRBV11-2|-|-
ASSFRDWQETQY
>TRBJ2-2|TRBV2|TRBD1|-
ASSGHRGFRDTGELF
>TRBJ1-2|TRBV6-1|-|-
ASSEAKGLGYT
>TRBJ2-7|TRBV7-2|TRBD2|few
ASSLALSGSRPYEQY
>TRBJ2-3|TRBV6-1|TRBD2|-
ASSVESGSGTDTQY
>TRBJ1-5|TRBV4-2|-|once
ASSHNRGGNQPQH
>TRBJ2-1|TRBV7-3|TRBD2|-
ASSLYVASGSSYNEQF
>TRBJ2-1|TRBV29-1|-|-
SVGAGAYNEQF
>TRBJ1-6|TRBV27|-|few
ASSYDNQGYSSPLH